Presented here are 27 T cell receptor beta chains from one specimen sequenced in a study of cytotoxic CD8 clonotypes in ibrutinib-treated CLL. Measured with immunoSEQ multiplex PCR; TCRdb has only the in-frame clones, and not every one. The sample has about 160,000 clones; 88% are singletons. The source was PBMCs, collected at disease progression, from a patient treated with ibrutinib. The receptors derive from a human donor with chronic lymphocytic leukemia.

The V call is TRBV7-2, the J call TRBJ2-3; 14 positions match TRBD2. There are 16 residues in the CDR3. The germline V gene has CDR1 SGHTA and CDR2 FQGNSA. The trim removed 5 bases at V and 3 bases at J, leaving 4 bases unmatched. The CDR3 DNA is TGTGCCAGCAGCCTGGGACTAGCGGGAGAGACAGATACGCAGTATTTT. The encoded protein is CASSLGLAGETDTQYF.

This clone has just a few counts. The chain recombines TRBV5-8 with TRBJ2-1, with a possible D match to TRBD1 (6 bases). The CDR3 has 13 amino acids. CDR1 and CDR2 from the germline V gene are SGHTS and YDEGEE. V was shortened by 5 bases and J by 4 bases, with 10 bases between the two germline ends. CDR3 DNA: TGTGCCAGCAGGGCCGGGACATACAATGAGCAGTTCTTC. Its protein is CASRAGTYNEQFF.

The chain recombines TRBV5-1 with TRBJ2-1; D gene unclear. This CDR3 is 14 amino acids long. CDR1 and CDR2 from the germline V gene are SGHRS and YFSETQ. Trimming left V 2 bases short and J 2 bases short, with 8 bases between. CDR3 coding DNA: TGCGCCAGCAGCTTCCCGGGTCCCTACAATGAGCAGTTCTTC. Protein sequence: CASSFPGPYNEQFF.

The chain employs TRBV5-1 and TRBJ1-3, with a possible D match to TRBD1 (6 bases). The germline gives CDR1 SGHRS, CDR2 YFSETQ. V lost 5 bases and J 0 bases, leaving 12 bases between the germline ends. CDR3 length equals 15 residues. For the CDR3, the DNA is TGCGCCAGCAGGGCAGGGGCTAACTCTGGAAACACCATATATTTT. This sequence encodes CASRAGANSGNTIYF.

The chain combines TRBV7-3 with TRBJ1-3; no firm D call. The CDR3 is 13 amino acids. Deletions cut 4 bases from V and 1 base from J, with 5 bases between. Germline CDR1 reads SGHTA; CDR2 reads FQGTGA. The CDR3 loop reads CASSSGSGNTIYF. The CDR3, as DNA: TGTGCCAGCAGCTCTGGGTCTGGAAACACCATATATTTT.

The chain couples TRBV5-1 to TRBJ2-7, with a possible D match to TRBD2 (5 bases). The CDR3 has 14 residues. Trimming shortened V by 0 bases and J by 5 bases, and 12 bases separated the two germline ends. Germline-derived CDR1 and CDR2 are SGHRS and YFSETQ. The CDR3: CASSLGGNGDEQYF. The CDR3 bases are TGCGCCAGCAGCTTGGGAGGGAATGGGGACGAGCAGTACTTC.

The V and J genes are TRBV7-2 and TRBJ2-1; 9 nucleotides agree with TRBD1. Germline V CDR1 and CDR2: SGHTA, FQGNSA. The CDR3 is 15 residues long. After removal of 3 bases from V and 7 bases from J, the junction contained 7 bases not matched to a gene. The CDR3 coding sequence is TGTGCCAGCAGCTTTTCCGGGACAGGGCTAAATGAGCAGTTCTTC. The encoded protein is CASSFSGTGLNEQFF. Looking up the rest from reference TRBV7-2 and TRBJ2-1 gives the full variable domain: GAGVSQSPSNKVTEKGKDVELRCDPISGHTALYWYRQSLGQGLEFLIYFQGNSAPDKSGLPSDRFSAERTGGSVSTLTIQRTQQEDSAVYLCASSFSGTGLNEQFFGPGTRLTVL.

The V and J genes are TRBV29-1 and TRBJ1-1; D remains unclear. The CDR3 length is 11 residues. Germline CDR1 and CDR2: SQVTM and ANQGSEA. Deletions cut 5 bases from V and 6 bases from J, with 10 bases between. The CDR3 is CSVTTASEAFF. CDR3 nucleotide sequence: TGCAGCGTTACAACGGCCTCTGAAGCTTTCTTT.

The V gene is TRBV27, the J gene TRBJ2-7; 8 nucleotides agree with TRBD1. CDR1 and CDR2 (germline): MNHEY, SMNVEV (reference sequence). Trimming took 4 bases from V and 7 from J; bases not matched to a gene: 15. This CDR3 has 16 amino acids. Here the CDR3 DNA reads TGTGCCAGCAGTTCAGACAGGGGAGTGTTCGTGAGAGAGCAGTACTTC. This encodes CASSSDRGVFVREQYF.

This rearrangement joins TRBV5-1 to TRBJ2-7; TRBD1 matches 9 bases. V shed 5 bases, J shed 6 bases, and the junction held 9 bases outside the gene matches. Germline CDR1 and CDR2: SGHRS and YFSETQ. The CDR3 loop spans 14 amino acids. The CDR3 sequence is CASRVRQGVGEQYF. Written as DNA, the CDR3 is TGCGCCAGCAGAGTTCGACAGGGGGTGGGCGAGCAGTACTTC.

V usage is TRBV13 and J usage is TRBJ1-3; TRBD1 might be the D (5 bases). V was clipped by 2 bases and J by 2 bases, with 7 bases between them. From germline, CDR1 is PRHDT and CDR2 FYEKMQ (reference sequence). The CDR3 contains 14 residues. CDR3 DNA: TGTGCCAGCAGCTTATGGGGACCTGGAAACACCATATATTTT. This gives the protein CASSLWGPGNTIYF.

The chain employs TRBV19 and TRBJ2-1; 14 nucleotides align to TRBD2. Germline V gene sequence: CDR1 LNHDA, CDR2 SQIVND (reference sequence). This CDR3 region has 17 residues. The V and J ends lost 2 bases and 7 bases, in that order; junction bases with no gene match: 7. The chain's CDR3 is CASSIPGLAGVWNEQFF. CDR3 nucleotides: TGTGCCAGTAGTATACCGGGACTAGCGGGAGTCTGGAATGAGCAGTTCTTC.

Only a few counts were recorded for this clone. The V and J genes are TRBV28 and TRBJ1-2, with D possibly being TRBD1 (6 bases). This CDR3 has 13 residues. V gave up 6 bases and J gave up 8 bases, with 16 bases separating them. Germline CDR1 is MDHEN and CDR2 is SYDVKM. CDR3 in amino acids: CASSPGDVRGYTF. The CDR3 coding sequence is TGTGCCAGCAGCCCAGGGGATGTTCGGGGCTACACCTTC.

The table lists this clone with a count of one. The J gene is TRBJ1-1, the V gene TRBV19, with D unresolved. V was shortened by 3 bases and J by 1 base, with 6 bases between the two germline ends. Germline V lookup: CDR1 LNHDA, CDR2 SQIVND (reference sequence). The CDR3 sequence is 13 residues long. The DNA for the CDR3 is TGTGCCAGTAGTATGCGTCCGAACACTGAAGCTTTCTTT. Its translation is CASSMRPNTEAFF.

This clone was seen a few times. This chain joins TRBV6-1 and TRBJ1-2; D uncertain. The CDR3 totals 14 residues. Germline lookup yields CDR1 MNHNS and CDR2 SASEGT. Trimming shortened V by 7 bases and J by 2 bases, and 14 bases separated the two germline ends. CDR3 DNA: TGTGCCAGCACCGAATCGGACCTAAACTATGGCTACACCTTC. This encodes CASTESDLNYGYTF.

The chain carries TRBV25-1 and TRBJ2-5; 8 bases line up with TRBD1. Germline values: CDR1 MGHDK, CDR2 SYGVNS. The CDR3 runs to 16 residues. The ends lost 5 bases at V and 1 base at J; junction bases unmatched: 9. The CDR3 sequence is CASSQPGTGFQETQYF. CDR3 coding DNA: TGTGCCAGCAGTCAGCCCGGGACAGGATTCCAAGAGACCCAGTACTTC.

This chain connects TRBV13 to TRBJ1-1; D is uncertain. The CDR3 spans 14 residues. CDR1 is PRHDT, CDR2 FYEKMQ, per germline (reference sequence). V was pared by 5 bases and J by 1 base, with 11 bases between. CDR3 region: CASSRLDGNTEAFF. CDR3 in DNA: TGTGCCAGCAGCCGGTTGGACGGGAACACTGAAGCTTTCTTT.

This chain links TRBV5-1 with TRBJ1-4; TRBD1 matches at 7 bases. The junction had 6 bases not matched to a gene; V was cut back by 1 base and J by 0 bases. There are 17 residues in the CDR3. The germline gives CDR1 SGHRS, CDR2 YFSETQ. DNA for the CDR3: TGCGCCAGCAGCTTGTGGGGACAGCCGACAACTAATGAAAAACTGTTTTTT. It yields the protein CASSLWGQPTTNEKLFF.

For the CDR3, the DNA is TGCGCCAGCAGCCTCTCGAGGGGTGACTATGGCTACACCTTC. This gives the protein CASSLSRGDYGYTF. The chain carries TRBV5-1 and TRBJ1-2, with D perhaps TRBD1 (5 bases). This CDR3 is built from 14 residues. Trimming removed 4 bases from V and 3 bases from J, with 13 bases in between. In germline, CDR1 is SGHRS, CDR2 YFSETQ.

V is TRBV10-2 and J is TRBJ1-2; unclear D gene. This CDR3 has 15 residues. Trimming stripped 5 bases from V and 0 bases from J, with 13 bases between. Germline V gives CDR1 WSHSY, CDR2 SAAADI. DNA of the CDR3: TGCGCCAGCAGTCCGTCGGCAGGAACTAACTATGGCTACACCTTC. Translating gives CASSPSAGTNYGYTF.

This chain uses TRBV27 with TRBJ2-2; the D call may be TRBD1 or TRBD2 (7 bases each). V shed 0 bases and J shed 6 bases, with 14 bases lying between them. The CDR3 spans 16 residues. The germline gives CDR1 MNHEY, CDR2 SMNVEV (reference sequence). The CDR3 DNA sequence: TGTGCCAGCAGTTTATCCTTCAGGGGGAGGGCCGGGGAGCTGTTTTTT. Translating it yields CASSLSFRGRAGELFF.

The chain couples TRBV27 to TRBJ2-1; 10 bases align to TRBD2. V lost 2 bases and J lost 4; bases outside the gene matches: 2. CDR1 is MNHEY and CDR2 is SMNVEV in the germline V gene (reference sequence). The CDR3 contains 15 residues. The CDR3 region is CASSLRAGGYNEQFF. The DNA of the CDR3 is TGTGCCAGCAGTTTAAGAGCGGGAGGGTACAATGAGCAGTTCTTC.

This chain links TRBV6-5 with TRBJ2-7; maybe TRBD1 (6 bases). Germline CDR1 reads MNHEY; CDR2 reads SVGAGI. This CDR3 contains 15 residues. Trimming took 0 bases from V and 0 from J, leaving 9 bases between them. CDR3 loop: CASSYSTGNSYEQYF. The CDR3 coding sequence is TGTGCCAGCAGTTACTCTACAGGGAACTCCTACGAGCAGTACTTC.

The V gene is TRBV27, the J gene TRBJ2-7; 11 bases line up with TRBD1. CDR1 is MNHEY and CDR2 is SMNVEV in the germline V gene (reference sequence). V dropped 0 bases and J dropped 2; count of bases not matched to a gene: 0. The CDR3 contains 15 residues. The CDR3 DNA reads as TGTGCCAGCAGTTTATCGGGACAGGGGGCCTACGAGCAGTACTTC. Translating gives CASSLSGQGAYEQYF.

The genes are TRBV18 and TRBJ2-5; no definite D call. The CDR3 has 14 amino acids. CDR1 is KGHSH and CDR2 is LQKENI in the germline V gene. V was trimmed by 4 bases and J by 0 bases, leaving 9 bases between them. Here the CDR3 DNA reads TGTGCCAGCTCACTCCCAAACAACCAAGAGACCCAGTACTTC. The encoded protein is CASSLPNNQETQYF.

J is TRBJ2-7 and V is TRBV2; 9 positions agree with TRBD1. V shed 6 bases, J shed 2 bases, and the junction held 5 bases outside the gene matches. Germline CDR1 and CDR2: SNHLY and FYNNEI. The CDR3 length is 14 residues. This CDR3 is CASRRGTGTYEQYF. CDR3 sequence (DNA): TGTGCCAGCAGGAGGGGGACAGGGACCTACGAGCAGTACTTC.

This sequence joins TRBV29-1 and TRBJ2-7, with D possibly TRBD1 on 5 matching bases. The CDR3 is 13 amino acids. The ends were cut back, 7 bases at V and 4 bases at J, with 17 bases in the middle. The germline V gene has CDR1 SQVTM and CDR2 ANQGSEA. For the CDR3, the DNA is TGCAGCGCCGCCGGGCAGGGTGGGTACGAGCAGTACTTC. Its translation is CSAAGQGGYEQYF.